What follows describes a single TCR beta chain. The entry originates in a study of T cells in Graves' hyperthyroidism and ophthalmopathy. Amplified TCR beta CDR3 regions derived from RNA transcripts. The study used the HTBI primer set for a first-round RT-PCR of the TCR CDR3. One entry per CDR3 protein, called by TCRdb with MiXCR from the multiplex PCR reads. The table lists 200,000 to 250,000 distinct CDR3 sequences, about 25% of them singletons. The cohort's ophthalmopathy patients, a group with duration under 3 months, had a Clinical Activity Score of at least 3 and a NOSPECS grade of at least 4. This CDR3 comprises 14 residues. The V and J ends lost 8 bases and 8 bases respectively, with 21 bases between them. Germline assignment: CDR1 LNHDA and CDR2 SQIVND (reference sequence).

This clonotype originated in a woman aged 40 to 50 with Graves' ophthalmopathy. The genes are TRBV19 and TRBJ1-2, with D possibly TRBD1 on 5 matching bases. Sequenced input: blood. This chain's CDR3 is CASGPRLTDRGYTF. CDR3 in DNA: TGTGCCAGTGGCCCCCGCCTGACAGATAGGGGCTACACCTTC.